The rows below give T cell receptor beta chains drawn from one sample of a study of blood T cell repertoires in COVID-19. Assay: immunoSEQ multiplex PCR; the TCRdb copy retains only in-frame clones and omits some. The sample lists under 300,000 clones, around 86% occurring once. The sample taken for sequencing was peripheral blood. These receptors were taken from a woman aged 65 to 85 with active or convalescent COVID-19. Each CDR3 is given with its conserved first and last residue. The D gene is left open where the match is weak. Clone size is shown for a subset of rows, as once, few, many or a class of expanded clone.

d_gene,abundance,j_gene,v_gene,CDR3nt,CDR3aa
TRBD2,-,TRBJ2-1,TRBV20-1,TGCAGTGCCGAGACTAGCGGGGGGTCGTTCTTC,CSAETSGGSFF
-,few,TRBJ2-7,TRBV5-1,TGCGCCAGCAGCCCGGGACAAACCAGCGAGCAGTACTTC,CASSPGQTSEQYF
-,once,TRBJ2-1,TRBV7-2,TGTGCCAGCAGCTTAGCGGGCGGAGGTGTTTACAATGAGCAGTTCTTC,CASSLAGGGVYNEQFF
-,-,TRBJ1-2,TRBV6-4,TGTGCCAGCAGTGACTCGAGAGGTGGCGATGGCTACACCTTC,CASSDSRGGDGYTF
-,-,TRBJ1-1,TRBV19,TGTGCCAGTAGTTCCCGTGTGAACACTGAAGCTTTCTTT,CASSSRVNTEAFF
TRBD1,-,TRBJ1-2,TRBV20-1,TGCGGCGGACAGGGGGACTATGGCTACACCTTC,CGGQGDYGYTF
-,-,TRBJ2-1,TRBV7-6,TGTGCCAGCAGCGGTAGCGGCGGGTCATACAATGAGCAGTTCTTC,CASSGSGGSYNEQFF
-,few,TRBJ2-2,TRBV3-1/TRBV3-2,TGTGCCAGCAGCCAAGGAAGAGGATTTTTTGACACCGGGGAGCTGTTTTTT,CASSQGRGFFDTGELFF
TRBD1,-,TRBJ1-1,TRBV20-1,TGCAGTGCTAGTCCGACAGGGCGGAGCACTGAAGCTTTCTTT,CSASPTGRSTEAFF
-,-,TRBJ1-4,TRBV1,TGCACCAGCAGCGCCTTGATAGGGGAAGGAACTAATGAAAAACTGTTTTTT,CTSSALIGEGTNEKLFF
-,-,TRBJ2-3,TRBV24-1,TGTGCCACCAGTGATCCGGTGAAGGAGACAGATACGCAGTATTTT,CATSDPVKETDTQYF
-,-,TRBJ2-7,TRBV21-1,TGTGCCAGCCGAAAATTAGAGCAGGGGTGCCAGGAGGACGAGCAGTACTTC,CASRKLEQGCQEDEQYF
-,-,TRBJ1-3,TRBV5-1,TGCGCCAGCAGAGAAAGGGGCAGCCCTGGAAACACCATATATTTT,CASRERGSPGNTIYF
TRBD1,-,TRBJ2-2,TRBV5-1,TGCGCCAGCAGCCTAATGCCTCCACAGGGGACCGGGGAGCTGTTTTTT,CASSLMPPQGTGELFF
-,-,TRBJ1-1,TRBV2,TGTGCCAGCAGTCGGGACTTGGGCCGGGCTTTCTTT,CASSRDLGRAFF
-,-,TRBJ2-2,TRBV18,TGTGCCAGCTCAACAGCACTCGGGGGTTCGAACACCGGGGAGCTGTTTTTT,CASSTALGGSNTGELFF
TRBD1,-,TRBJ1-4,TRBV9,TGTGCCAGCAGCGTCAGTAGTGGGCGGACAGGGTATGAAAAACTGTTTTTT,CASSVSSGRTGYEKLFF
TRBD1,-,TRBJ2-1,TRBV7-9,TGTGCCAGCAGCCGAGACAGGGGGAGTTACAATGAGCAGTTCTTC,CASSRDRGSYNEQFF
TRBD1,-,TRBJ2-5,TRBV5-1,TGCGCCAGCAGTAGGGGGCCTCGCGGGGAGACCCAGTACTTC,CASSRGPRGETQYF
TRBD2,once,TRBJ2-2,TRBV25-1,TGTGCCAGCAGCCCCGGGAGGGCCGGGGAGCTGTTTTTT,CASSPGRAGELFF